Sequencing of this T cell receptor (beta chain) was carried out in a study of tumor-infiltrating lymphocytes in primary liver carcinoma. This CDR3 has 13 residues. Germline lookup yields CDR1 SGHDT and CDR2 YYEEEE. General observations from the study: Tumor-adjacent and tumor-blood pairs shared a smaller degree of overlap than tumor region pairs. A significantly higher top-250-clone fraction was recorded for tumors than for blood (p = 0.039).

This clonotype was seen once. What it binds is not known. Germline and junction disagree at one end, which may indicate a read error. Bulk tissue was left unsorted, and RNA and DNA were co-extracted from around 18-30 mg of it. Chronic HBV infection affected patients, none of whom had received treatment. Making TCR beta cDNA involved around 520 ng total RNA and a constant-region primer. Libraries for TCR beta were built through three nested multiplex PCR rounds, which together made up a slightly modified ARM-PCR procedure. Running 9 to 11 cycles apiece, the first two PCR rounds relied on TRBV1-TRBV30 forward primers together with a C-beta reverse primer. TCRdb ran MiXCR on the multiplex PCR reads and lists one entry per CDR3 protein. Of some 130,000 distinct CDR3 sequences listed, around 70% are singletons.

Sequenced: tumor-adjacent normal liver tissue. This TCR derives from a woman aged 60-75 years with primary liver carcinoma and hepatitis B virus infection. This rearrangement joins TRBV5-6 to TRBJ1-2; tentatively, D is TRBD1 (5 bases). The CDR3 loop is CTSSLRRDYGYTF. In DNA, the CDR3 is TGTACCAGCAGCTTGCGTCGGGACTATGGTTACACCTTC. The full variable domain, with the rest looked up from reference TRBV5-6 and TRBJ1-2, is DAGVTQSPTHLIKTRGQQVTLRCSPKSGHDTVSWYQQALGQGPQFIFQYYEEEERQRGNFPDRFSGHQFPNYSSELNVNALLLGDSALYLCTSSLRRDYGYTFGSGTRLTVV.